This T cell receptor (beta chain) was obtained from a study of metastatic and nonmetastatic thyroid tumors (TCRdb year 2020). Study-level background: The researchers compared repertoires between peripheral blood samples and tumor or nodule tissue samples from patients with malignant or benign thyroid disease.

No treatment had been received by any patient before thyroid surgery. The study retrospectively analysed patient clinical samples collected from the early 2010s to the late 2010s using T-cell receptor beta sequencing. To prepare the library, PCR was applied. TCRdb shows the sequencer as Illumina HiSeq 4000. High-throughput sequencing was used to profile the TCR beta-chain CDR3 region of every patient. In the paper's pipeline: A classifier to discriminate distant-metastatic papillary thyroid cancer patients was built from CDR3 differences across clinicopathological groups. To measure repertoire diversity the researchers used the Shannon index, while the Morisita-Horn index served to gauge how similar the tumor and blood repertoires were. TCRdb took the public reads, trimmed them with fastp at Q25, ran MiXCR for clone calling and kept in-frame beta chains. It is TCRdb's table, rather than the study itself, that gives the V and J calls and clone size. Recorded for this sample are over 15,000 clones; 25% to 35% of them occurred a single time. Of the sample, about 12% falls within the top ten clones.

General findings and caveats noted by the study authors: In both blood and tumor samples, TCR beta diversity was reported to be significantly higher in malignant tumors than in benign nodules.

The CDR3 numbers 13 residues from cysteine through phenylalanine. Only CDR3 DNA is held: 39 bases, read in frame from base 1. V loses 7 bases, J loses 6 bases, and the germline ends lie 13 bases apart. The germline V gene supplies CDR1 MNHNS and CDR2 SASEGT. A word on this clone: What antigen it recognizes has not been identified. The record has no base qualities; no much larger clone is one base away.

Sequenced material: tumor tissue. This receptor was obtained from a female donor with papillary thyroid cancer or a benign thyroid nodule (not recorded which). Some clones in this sample may be carry-over from other donors' samples. The V and J genes are TRBV6-1 and TRBJ1-5; the D gene cannot be resolved reliably. The bases are TGTGCCAGCACCCCCGGATCATTTCAGCCCCAGCATTTT. The encoded protein is CASTPGSFQPQHF.